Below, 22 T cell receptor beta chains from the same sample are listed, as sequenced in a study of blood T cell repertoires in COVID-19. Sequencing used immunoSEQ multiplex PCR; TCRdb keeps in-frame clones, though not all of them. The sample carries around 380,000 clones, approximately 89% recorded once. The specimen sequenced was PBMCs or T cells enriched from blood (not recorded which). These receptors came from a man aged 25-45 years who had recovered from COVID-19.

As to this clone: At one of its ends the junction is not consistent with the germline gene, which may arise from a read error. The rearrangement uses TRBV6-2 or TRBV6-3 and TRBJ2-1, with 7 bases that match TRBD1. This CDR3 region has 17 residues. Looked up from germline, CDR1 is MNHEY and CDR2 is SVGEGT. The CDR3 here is CVSSYTYSGGVYNEQFF. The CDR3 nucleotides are TGTGTCAGCAGTTACACTTACTCAGGGGGAGTCTACAATGAGCAGTTCTTC.

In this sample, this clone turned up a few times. CDR3 in DNA: TGTGCCAGCAGCGCGGCTGGGGGACAGGGCAAGTCACCCCTCCACTTT. Amino acid sequence: CASSAAGGQGKSPLHF. This chain uses TRBV9 with TRBJ1-6; 9 bases are a match to TRBD1. CDR1 is SGDLS and CDR2 is YYNGEE in the germline V gene. The CDR3 spans 16 residues. Trimming took 3 bases from V and 10 from J; bases not matched to a gene: 11.

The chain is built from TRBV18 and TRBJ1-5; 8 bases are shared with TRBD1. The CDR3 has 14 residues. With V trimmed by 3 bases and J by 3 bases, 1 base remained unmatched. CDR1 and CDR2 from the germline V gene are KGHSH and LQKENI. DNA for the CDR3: TGTGCCAGCTCACCGGGACAGGACAATCAGCCCCAGCATTTT. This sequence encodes CASSPGQDNQPQHF. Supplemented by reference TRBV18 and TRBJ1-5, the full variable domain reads NAGVMQNPRHLVRRRGQEARLRCSPMKGHSHVYWYRQLPEEGLKFMVYLQKENIIDESGMPKERFSAEFPKEGPSILRIQQVVRGDSAAYFCASSPGQDNQPQHFGDGTRLSIL.

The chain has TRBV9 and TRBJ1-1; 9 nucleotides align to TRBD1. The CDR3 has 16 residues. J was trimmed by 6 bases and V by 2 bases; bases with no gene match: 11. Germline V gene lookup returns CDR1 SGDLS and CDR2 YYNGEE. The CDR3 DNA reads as TGTGCCAGCAGCGTCGGACAGGGGCTCCCGGGGGCTGAAGCTTTCTTT. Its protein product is CASSVGQGLPGAEAFF.

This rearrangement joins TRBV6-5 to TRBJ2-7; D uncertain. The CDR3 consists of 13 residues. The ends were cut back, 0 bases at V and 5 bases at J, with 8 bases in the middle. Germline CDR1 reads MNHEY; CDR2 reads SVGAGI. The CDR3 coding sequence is TGTGCCAGCAGTTACTCTGGCTTCGACGAGCAGTACTTC. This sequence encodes CASSYSGFDEQYF.

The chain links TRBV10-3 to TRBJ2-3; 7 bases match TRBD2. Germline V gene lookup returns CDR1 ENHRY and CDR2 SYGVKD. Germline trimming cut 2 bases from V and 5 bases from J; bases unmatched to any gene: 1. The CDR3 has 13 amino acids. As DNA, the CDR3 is TGTGCCATCAGTGAGGGGACTAAAGATACGCAGTATTTT. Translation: CAISEGTKDTQYF.

The CDR3, as DNA: TGTGCCAGCAGTGCGTCCGGCACAGGGGCGAACTATGGCTACACCTTC. Residues: CASSASGTGANYGYTF. This sequence joins TRBV6-6 and TRBJ1-2; 7 positions match TRBD1. CDR1 and CDR2 from the germline V gene are MNHNY and SVGAGI (reference sequence). V lost 5 bases and J lost 2; bases outside the gene matches: 11. The CDR3 is made up of 16 amino acids.

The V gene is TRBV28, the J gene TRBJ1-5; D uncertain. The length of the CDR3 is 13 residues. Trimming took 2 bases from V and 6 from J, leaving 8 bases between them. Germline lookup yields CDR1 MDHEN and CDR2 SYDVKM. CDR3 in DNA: TGTGCCAGCAGTTTAGGGAGCCGTCAGCCCCAGCATTTT. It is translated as CASSLGSRQPQHF.

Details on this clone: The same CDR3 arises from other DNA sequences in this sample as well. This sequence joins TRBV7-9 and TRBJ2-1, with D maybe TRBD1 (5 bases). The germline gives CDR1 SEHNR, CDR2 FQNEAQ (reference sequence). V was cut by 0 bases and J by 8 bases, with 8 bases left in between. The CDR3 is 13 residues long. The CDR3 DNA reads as TGTGCCAGCAGCTTAGCAGGGGCTTATGAGCAGTTCTTC. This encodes CASSLAGAYEQFF.

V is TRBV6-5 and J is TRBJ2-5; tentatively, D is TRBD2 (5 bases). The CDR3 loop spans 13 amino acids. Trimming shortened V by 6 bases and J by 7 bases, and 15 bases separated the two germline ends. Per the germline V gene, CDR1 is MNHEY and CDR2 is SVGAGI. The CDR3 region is CASSQRGGGTQYF. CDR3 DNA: TGTGCCAGCAGCCAACGGGGTGGCGGGACCCAGTACTTC.

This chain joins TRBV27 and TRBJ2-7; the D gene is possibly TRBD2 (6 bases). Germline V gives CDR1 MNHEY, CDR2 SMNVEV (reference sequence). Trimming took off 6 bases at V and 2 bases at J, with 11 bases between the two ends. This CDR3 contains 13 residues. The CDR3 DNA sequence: TGTGCCAGCAGCCGGGACTTCCCCTACGAGCAGTACTTC. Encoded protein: CASSRDFPYEQYF.

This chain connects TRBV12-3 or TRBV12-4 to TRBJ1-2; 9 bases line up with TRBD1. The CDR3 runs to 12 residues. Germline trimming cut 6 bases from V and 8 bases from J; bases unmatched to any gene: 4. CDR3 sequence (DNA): TGTGCCAGCAGCACCGGGACAGGGGGCTACACCTTC. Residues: CASSTGTGGYTF.

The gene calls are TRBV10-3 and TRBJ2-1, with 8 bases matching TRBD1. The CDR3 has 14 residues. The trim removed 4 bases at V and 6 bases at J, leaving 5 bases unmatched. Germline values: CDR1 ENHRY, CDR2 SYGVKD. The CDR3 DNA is TGTGCCATCAGTGGACAGGGGACGGTCAATGAGCAGTTCTTC. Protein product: CAISGQGTVNEQFF.

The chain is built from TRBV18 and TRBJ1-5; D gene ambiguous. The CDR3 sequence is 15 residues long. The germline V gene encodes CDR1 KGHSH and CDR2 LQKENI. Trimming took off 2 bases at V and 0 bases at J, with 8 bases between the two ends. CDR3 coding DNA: TGTGCCAGCTCACCATCCGGGAATAGCAATCAGCCCCAGCATTTT. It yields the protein CASSPSGNSNQPQHF.

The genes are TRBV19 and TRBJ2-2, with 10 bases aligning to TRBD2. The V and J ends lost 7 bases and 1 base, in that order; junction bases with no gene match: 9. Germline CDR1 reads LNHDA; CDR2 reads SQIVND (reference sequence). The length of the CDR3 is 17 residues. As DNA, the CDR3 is TGTGCCAGTATGTTGCTAGCGGGGGCCGTGAACACCGGGGAGCTGTTTTTT. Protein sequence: CASMLLAGAVNTGELFF.

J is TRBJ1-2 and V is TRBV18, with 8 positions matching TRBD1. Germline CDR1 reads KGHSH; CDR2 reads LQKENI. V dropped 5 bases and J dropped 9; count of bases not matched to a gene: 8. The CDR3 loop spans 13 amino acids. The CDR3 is CASSTGQGRRYTF. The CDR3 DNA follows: TGTGCCAGCTCAACCGGACAGGGTAGGCGCTACACCTTC.

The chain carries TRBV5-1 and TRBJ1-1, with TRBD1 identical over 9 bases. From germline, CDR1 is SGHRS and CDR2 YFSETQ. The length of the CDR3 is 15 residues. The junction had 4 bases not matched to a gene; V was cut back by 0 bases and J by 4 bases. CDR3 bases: TGCGCCAGCAGCTTGGCTTGGGACAGGGCCACTGAAGCTTTCTTT. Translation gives CASSLAWDRATEAFF.

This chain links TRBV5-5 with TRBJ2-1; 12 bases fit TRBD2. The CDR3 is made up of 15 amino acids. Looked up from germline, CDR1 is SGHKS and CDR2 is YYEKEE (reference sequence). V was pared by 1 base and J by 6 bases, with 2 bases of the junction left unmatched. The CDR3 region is CASSLSSGGANEQFF. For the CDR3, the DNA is TGTGCCAGCAGCTTGTCTAGCGGGGGGGCCAATGAGCAGTTCTTC.

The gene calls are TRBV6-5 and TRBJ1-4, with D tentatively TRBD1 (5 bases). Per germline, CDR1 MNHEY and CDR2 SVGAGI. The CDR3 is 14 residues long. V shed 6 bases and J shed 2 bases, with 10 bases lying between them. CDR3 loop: CASRPGTTNEKLFF. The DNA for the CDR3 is TGTGCCAGCAGACCCGGGACTACTAATGAAAAACTGTTTTTT.

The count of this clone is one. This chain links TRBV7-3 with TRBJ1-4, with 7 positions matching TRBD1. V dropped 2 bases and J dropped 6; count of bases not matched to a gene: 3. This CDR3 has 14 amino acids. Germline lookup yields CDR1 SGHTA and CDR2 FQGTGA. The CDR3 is CASSLGRGDEKLFF. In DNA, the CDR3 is TGTGCCAGCAGCTTAGGCAGGGGGGATGAAAAACTGTTTTTT.

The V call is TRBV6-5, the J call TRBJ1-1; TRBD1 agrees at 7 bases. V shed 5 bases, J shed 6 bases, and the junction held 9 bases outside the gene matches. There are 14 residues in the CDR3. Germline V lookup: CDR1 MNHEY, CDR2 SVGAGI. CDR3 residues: CASSTTGTMAEAFF. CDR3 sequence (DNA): TGTGCCAGCAGTACGACAGGGACGATGGCTGAAGCTTTCTTT.

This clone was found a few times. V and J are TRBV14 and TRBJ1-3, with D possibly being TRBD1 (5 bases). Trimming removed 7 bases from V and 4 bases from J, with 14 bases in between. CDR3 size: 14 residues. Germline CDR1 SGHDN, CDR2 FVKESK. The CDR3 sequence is CASNRVAGGNTIYF. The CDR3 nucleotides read TGTGCCAGCAACCGGGTTGCAGGGGGAAACACCATATATTTT.